Below are 27 T cell receptor beta chains sequenced from a single sample in a study of T-cell memory formation after mild COVID-19. In TCRdb, the 5' RACE reads were re-called with MiXCR into one record per CDR3 protein. Of about 82,000 distinct CDR3 sequences detected, 9.5% to 15% appear once; the ten largest clones hold approximately 41%. Sequenced: PBMCs or a T cell subset sorted from them (not recorded which). These receptors were collected from a man between 18 and 35 years old who had mild COVID-19 (a few samples of this study predate the infection). Cell type and time point are not known.

The chain uses TRBV7-9 and TRBJ2-5; D remains ambiguous. Trimming removed 5 bases at V and 1 base at J, with 11 bases between. Germline CDR1 SEHNR, CDR2 FQNEAQ (reference sequence). The CDR3 runs 14 residues. The CDR3 region is CASSDTGPQETQYF. The CDR3 coding sequence is TGTGCCAGCAGCGACACCGGGCCCCAAGAGACCCAGTACTTC. The entire variable domain, with the rest obtained from reference TRBV7-9 and TRBJ2-5, is as follows: DTGVSQNPRHKITKRGQNVTFRCDPISEHNRLYWYRQTLGQGPEFLTYFQNEAQLEKSRLLSDRFSAERPKGSFSTLEIQRTEQGDSAMYLCASSDTGPQETQYFGPGTRLLVL.

This clonotype showed up just a few times. CDR3 loop: CASSLERGLETQYF. CDR3 in DNA: TGTGCCAGCAGCTTAGAGAGGGGGCTGGAGACCCAGTACTTC. This rearrangement joins TRBV7-9 to TRBJ2-5; 7 nucleotides line up with TRBD1. Germline CDR1 is SEHNR and CDR2 is FQNEAQ (reference sequence). Germline trimming cut 1 base from V and 5 bases from J; bases unmatched to any gene: 4. This CDR3 has 14 amino acids.

This clonotype was detected only a few times. The genes are TRBV4-2 and TRBJ1-4; no reliable D call. CDR1 and CDR2 from the germline V gene are LGHNA and YNFKEQ. Trimming removed 1 base from V and 5 bases from J, with 11 bases in between. CDR3 size: 15 residues. The CDR3 protein is CASSQAEGVNEKLFF. CDR3 nucleotide sequence: TGTGCCAGCAGCCAAGCTGAAGGCGTCAATGAAAAACTGTTTTTT.

V gene TRBV21-1 combines with J gene TRBJ2-7; whether TRBD1, the table's D call, matches the DNA was not checked. TRBV21-1 corresponds to a pseudogene. This CDR3 region has 16 residues. DNA for the CDR3: TGTGCCAGCAAACGTGGAAACGGGACCGCCGTGTACGAGCAGTACGTC. Translation: CASKRGNGTAVYEQYV.

In this sample, this clonotype turned up a few times. The J gene is TRBJ1-5, the V gene TRBV21-1; the DNA was not used to check the table's D call, TRBD1. TRBV21-1 is flagged as a pseudogene. This CDR3 has 14 amino acids. The CDR3 spells CASRHRQVGQPQHF. The CDR3 nucleotides are TGTGCCAGCAGACATCGACAGGTTGGTCAGCCCCAGCATTTT.

V is TRBV11-2 and J is TRBJ2-5; D not certain. V lost 7 bases to trimming and J lost 2 bases, with 14 bases between them. CDR1 is SGHAT, CDR2 FQNNGV, per germline. The length of the CDR3 is 14 residues. CDR3 loop: CASTSLGNQETQYF. DNA of the CDR3: TGTGCCAGCACCAGCCTGGGGAATCAAGAGACCCAGTACTTC.

V gene TRBV20-1 combines with J gene TRBJ2-1; D is unclear. The CDR3 loop spans 13 amino acids. V was pared by 0 bases and J by 6 bases, with 9 bases between. CDR1 and CDR2 (germline): DFQATT, SNEGSKA (reference sequence). CDR3 coding DNA: TGCAGTGCTAGAGATGGAAGGAGCAATGAGCAGTTCTTC. Its translation: CSARDGRSNEQFF.

This clonotype was seen a few times. The CDR3 spells CASSLGTGWQFF. The CDR3 nucleotides are TGCGCCAGCAGCTTGGGGACAGGGTGGCAGTTCTTC. The chain couples TRBV5-1 to TRBJ2-1; the match to TRBD1 covers 8 bases. CDR1 SGHRS and CDR2 YFSETQ come from the germline V gene. The CDR3 runs to 12 residues. The junction had 2 bases not matched to a gene; V was cut back by 0 bases and J by 12 bases.

The sample holds a few counts of this clonotype. The V call is TRBV5-1, the J call TRBJ1-1, with D hard to call. Looked up from germline, CDR1 is SGHRS and CDR2 is YFSETQ. Trimming removed 0 bases from V and 1 base from J, with 7 bases in between. The CDR3 covers 14 residues. The CDR3 DNA reads as TGCGCCAGCAGCTTGGAGTGGGGGAACACTGAAGCTTTCTTT. As protein: CASSLEWGNTEAFF.

This clonotype was seen a few times. The rearrangement uses TRBV7-3 and TRBJ1-3; possibly TRBD1 for D (5 bases). From germline, CDR1 is SGHTA and CDR2 FQGTGA. V lost 6 bases, J lost 4 bases, and 10 bases lay in between. The CDR3 loop spans 13 amino acids. The CDR3 region has the DNA TGTGCCAGCAGTCCAGGGATAGGAAACACCATATATTTT. This codes for CASSPGIGNTIYF.

In its sample, this clonotype was seen a few times. V is TRBV7-2 and J is TRBJ1-2; 12 positions match TRBD1. With 5 bases clipped from V and 2 bases from J, the junction kept 6 bases outside the gene matches. The CDR3 is 16 amino acids. Germline V gene sequence: CDR1 SGHTA, CDR2 FQGNSA. The CDR3 DNA follows: TGTGCCAGCAGCAATCGGGACAGGGGGCTAAACTATGGCTACACCTTC. Amino acids: CASSNRDRGLNYGYTF.

This clonotype was recorded a few times. V usage is TRBV5-6 and J usage is TRBJ2-1; D not certain. From germline, CDR1 is SGHDT and CDR2 YYEEEE. The CDR3 has 12 amino acids. Trimming left V 2 bases short and J 10 bases short, with 10 bases between. The CDR3: CASSFIAREQFF. As DNA, the CDR3 is TGTGCCAGCAGCTTTATCGCCCGCGAGCAGTTCTTC.

The genes are TRBV12-3 or TRBV12-4 and TRBJ1-6, with a tentative D call TRBD1 (6 bases). V was shortened by 6 bases and J by 7 bases, with 13 bases between the two germline ends. The CDR3 runs to 14 residues. The CDR3 nucleotides are TGTGCCAGCAGACCTGGACAGCCAAATTCACCCCTCCACTTT. Translation gives CASRPGQPNSPLHF.

The V gene is TRBV5-1, the J gene TRBJ2-1; D ambiguous. Between the trimmed V and J ends, which lost 0 bases and 8 bases, there was a span of 6 bases. The CDR3 covers 12 residues. Germline V gives CDR1 SGHRS, CDR2 YFSETQ. CDR3 protein: CASSLALDEQFF. CDR3 DNA sequence: TGCGCCAGCAGCTTGGCCCTAGATGAGCAGTTCTTC.

The chain uses TRBV30 and TRBJ2-6, with 8 nucleotides matching TRBD1. Per germline, CDR1 GTSNPN and CDR2 SVGIG (reference sequence). Trimming at V came to 1 base and at J to 2 bases, leaving 4 bases not matched to a gene. The CDR3 loop spans 16 amino acids. CDR3 residues: CAWSAQGAPGANVLTF. DNA of the CDR3: TGTGCCTGGAGTGCCCAGGGGGCGCCTGGGGCCAACGTCCTGACTTTC. Filled out from reference TRBV30 and TRBJ2-6, the complete variable domain reads SQTIHQWPATLVQPVGSPLSLECTVEGTSNPNLYWYRQAAGRGLQLLFYSVGIGQISSEVPQNLSASRPQDRQFILSSKKLLLSDSGFYLCAWSAQGAPGANVLTFGAGSRLTVL.

This sequence joins TRBV7-9 and TRBJ2-7; D remains unclear. The germline gives CDR1 SEHNR, CDR2 FQNEAQ (reference sequence). The V gene lost 5 bases and the J gene lost 0 bases, with 8 bases spanning the gap. The CDR3 totals 13 residues. CDR3 protein: CASSQISSYEQYF. Written as DNA, the CDR3 is TGTGCCAGCAGCCAGATTTCCTCCTACGAGCAGTACTTC.

This chain joins TRBV4-1 and TRBJ2-7, with D possibly matching TRBD1 (5 bases). Trimming removed 1 base at V and 10 bases at J, with 17 bases between. CDR1 is MGHRA and CDR2 is YSYEKL in the germline V gene. CDR3 length: 14 amino acids. Here the CDR3 DNA reads TGCGCCAGCAGCCAAGTAGGGGCGGAAACTTCACAGTACTTC. Translating it yields CASSQVGAETSQYF.

This clonotype was observed a handful of times. V gene TRBV6-5 combines with J gene TRBJ1-4; 7 nucleotides match TRBD1. CDR1 MNHEY and CDR2 SVGAGI come from the germline V gene. V shed 1 base, J shed 6 bases, and the junction held 8 bases outside the gene matches. This CDR3 contains 16 residues. CDR3 nucleotide sequence: TGTGCCAGCAGTTACTTCCCATCGACAGGGCATGAAAAACTGTTTTTT. It yields the protein CASSYFPSTGHEKLFF.

This clonotype was counted a few times. The chain employs TRBV7-9 and TRBJ2-7; D is perhaps TRBD2 (6 bases). CDR3 size: 15 residues. Germline V lookup: CDR1 SEHNR, CDR2 FQNEAQ (reference sequence). V lost 6 bases and J lost 4, with 19 bases in between. CDR3 nucleotides: TGTGCCAGCAGTCTCCCCGGCGGGATGGGTTACGAGCAGTACTTC. Protein product: CASSLPGGMGYEQYF.

The table lists this clonotype with many counts. The chain joins TRBV20-1 to TRBJ2-7; D may correspond to TRBD1 or TRBD2 (5 bases each). The CDR3 is 12 amino acids. Germline V lookup: CDR1 DFQATT, CDR2 SNEGSKA (reference sequence). Deletions cut 4 bases from V and 6 bases from J, with 13 bases between. The CDR3 coding sequence is TGCAGTGCTATGGGGGATATCGGCGAGCAGTACGTC. Translation: CSAMGDIGEQYV.

The chain combines TRBV12-3 or TRBV12-4 with TRBJ2-1; D gene unclear. The V and J ends lost 3 bases and 0 bases respectively, with 6 bases between them. The CDR3 has 14 residues. CDR3 DNA sequence: TGTGCCAGCAGTTTCCAGAGCTCCTACAATGAGCAGTTCTTC. Its protein is CASSFQSSYNEQFF.

This clonotype was picked up a small number of times. The V call is TRBV7-6, the J call TRBJ2-1, with unresolved D. The CDR3 is 13 amino acids. The V and J ends lost 1 base and 5 bases respectively, with 6 bases between them. Germline CDR1 and CDR2: SGHVS and FNYEAQ. In nucleotides, the CDR3 is TGTGCCAGCAGCTTAGGAGGCCACAATGAGCAGTTCTTC. Residues: CASSLGGHNEQFF.

The table lists this clonotype with a count of one. The chain is built from TRBV5-1 and TRBJ1-2; D is undetermined. The CDR3 extends over 14 amino acids. Germline values: CDR1 SGHRS, CDR2 YFSETQ. V gave up 5 bases and J gave up 4 bases, with 15 bases separating them. The CDR3 protein is CASRPGEESYGYTF. The CDR3 region has the DNA TGCGCCAGCAGACCCGGGGAGGAAAGCTATGGCTACACCTTC.

V and J are TRBV20-1 and TRBJ1-1, with 8 bases matching TRBD1. The V and J ends lost 7 bases and 4 bases, in that order; junction bases with no gene match: 8. Germline assignment: CDR1 DFQATT and CDR2 SNEGSKA (reference sequence). CDR3 length equals 13 residues. The CDR3 loop reads CSVVDRGATEAFF. The CDR3 DNA follows: TGCAGTGTTGTCGACAGGGGAGCCACTGAAGCTTTCTTT.

The V call is TRBV28, the J call TRBJ2-5, with 7 bases identical to TRBD1. Trimming cost V 7 bases and J 1 base; bases outside gene matches: 9. CDR1 is MDHEN, CDR2 SYDVKM, per germline. The CDR3 length is 15 residues. CDR3 sequence: CASTLTGLGQETQYF. CDR3 nucleotides: TGTGCCAGCACCCTGACAGGGCTAGGCCAAGAGACCCAGTACTTC.

This clonotype has just a few counts. The chain is built from TRBV7-6 and TRBJ2-3; 8 bases align to TRBD2. CDR1 and CDR2 (germline): SGHVS, FNYEAQ. The CDR3 contains 16 residues. V shed 6 bases, J shed 0 bases, and the junction held 8 bases outside the gene matches. The CDR3 nucleotides are TGTGCCAGCAGAGAGGAAGCGGGGGCTAGCACAGATACGCAGTATTTT. It is translated as CASREEAGASTDTQYF.

Only a few counts were recorded for this clonotype. This chain uses TRBV7-9 with TRBJ2-5; TRBD1 matches at 9 bases. This CDR3 region has 16 residues. Germline V gene data show CDR1 as SEHNR and CDR2 as FQNEAQ (reference sequence). The junction had 7 bases not matched to a gene; V was cut back by 5 bases and J by 0 bases. CDR3 region: CASSPGQGWDQETQYF. DNA for the CDR3: TGTGCCAGCAGCCCCGGACAGGGGTGGGACCAAGAGACCCAGTACTTC.